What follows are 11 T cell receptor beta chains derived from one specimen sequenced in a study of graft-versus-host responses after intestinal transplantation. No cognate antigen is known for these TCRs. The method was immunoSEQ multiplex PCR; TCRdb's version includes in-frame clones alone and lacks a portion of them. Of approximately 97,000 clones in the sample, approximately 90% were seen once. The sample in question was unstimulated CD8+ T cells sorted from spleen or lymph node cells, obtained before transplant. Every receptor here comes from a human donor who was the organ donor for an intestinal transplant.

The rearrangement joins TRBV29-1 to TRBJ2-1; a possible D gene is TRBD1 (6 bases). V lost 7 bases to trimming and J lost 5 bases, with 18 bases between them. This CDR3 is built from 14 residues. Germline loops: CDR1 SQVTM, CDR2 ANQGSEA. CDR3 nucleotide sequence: TGCAGCGCTCCGGGGACACGGGATCACAATGAGCAGTTCTTC. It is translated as CSAPGTRDHNEQFF.

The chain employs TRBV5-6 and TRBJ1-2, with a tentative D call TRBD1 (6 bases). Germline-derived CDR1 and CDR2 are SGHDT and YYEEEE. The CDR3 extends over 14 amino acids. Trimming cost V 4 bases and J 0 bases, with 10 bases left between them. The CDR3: CASSAGAANYGYTF. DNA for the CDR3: TGTGCCAGCAGCGCGGGGGCGGCTAACTATGGCTACACCTTC.

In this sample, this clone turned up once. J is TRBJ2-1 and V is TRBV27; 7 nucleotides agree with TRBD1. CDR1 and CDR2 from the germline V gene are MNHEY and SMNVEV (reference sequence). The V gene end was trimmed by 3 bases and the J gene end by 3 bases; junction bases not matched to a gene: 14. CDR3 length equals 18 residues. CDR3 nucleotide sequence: TGTGCCAGCAGTTTCCCCTCCCCCGGGACAGAGTACTACAATGAGCAGTTCTTC. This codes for CASSFPSPGTEYYNEQFF.

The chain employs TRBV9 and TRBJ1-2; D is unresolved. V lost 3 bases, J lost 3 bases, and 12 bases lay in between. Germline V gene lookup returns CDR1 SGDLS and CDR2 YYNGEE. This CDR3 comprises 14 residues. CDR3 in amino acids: CASSALEEYYGYTF. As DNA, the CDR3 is TGTGCCAGCAGCGCCCTTGAGGAATACTATGGCTACACCTTC.

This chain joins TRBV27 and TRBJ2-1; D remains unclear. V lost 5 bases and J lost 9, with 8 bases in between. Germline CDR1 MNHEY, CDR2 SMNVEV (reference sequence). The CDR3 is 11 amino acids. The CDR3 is CASSRLGEQFF. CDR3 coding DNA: TGTGCCAGCAGTCGTCTAGGTGAGCAGTTCTTC.

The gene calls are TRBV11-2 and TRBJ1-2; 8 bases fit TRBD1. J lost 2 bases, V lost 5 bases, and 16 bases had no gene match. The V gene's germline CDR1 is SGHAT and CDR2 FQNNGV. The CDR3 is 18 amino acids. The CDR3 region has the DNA TGTGCCAGCAGCCACCCCGTGCACAGGGGGGACTCCAACTATGGCTACACCTTC. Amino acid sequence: CASSHPVHRGDSNYGYTF.

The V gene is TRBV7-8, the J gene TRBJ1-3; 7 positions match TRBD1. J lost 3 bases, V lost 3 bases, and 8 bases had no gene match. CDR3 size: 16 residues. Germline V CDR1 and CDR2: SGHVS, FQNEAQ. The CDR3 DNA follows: TGTGCCAGCAGCTTCGCAGGGGGATTAGGTGGAAACACCATATATTTT. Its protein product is CASSFAGGLGGNTIYF.

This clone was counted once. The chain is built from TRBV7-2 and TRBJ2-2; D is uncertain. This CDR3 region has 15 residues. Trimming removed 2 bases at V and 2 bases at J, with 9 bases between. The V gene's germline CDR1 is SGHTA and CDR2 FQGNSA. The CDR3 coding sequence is TGTGCCAGCAGCTTAAGCTCCTTTAACACCGGGGAGCTGTTTTTT. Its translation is CASSLSSFNTGELFF.

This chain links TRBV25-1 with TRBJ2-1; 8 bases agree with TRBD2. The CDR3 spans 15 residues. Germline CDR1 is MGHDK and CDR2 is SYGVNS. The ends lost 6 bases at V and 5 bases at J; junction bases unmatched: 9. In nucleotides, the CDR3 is TGTGCCAGCAGGGCTAGCGGGTGGTCCCACAATGAGCAGTTCTTC. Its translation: CASRASGWSHNEQFF.

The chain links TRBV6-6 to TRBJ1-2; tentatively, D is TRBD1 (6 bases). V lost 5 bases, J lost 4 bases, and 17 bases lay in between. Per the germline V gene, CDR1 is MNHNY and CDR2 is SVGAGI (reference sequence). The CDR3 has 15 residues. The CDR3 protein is CASSVGGHRAYGYTF. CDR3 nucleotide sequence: TGTGCCAGCAGTGTCGGGGGGCACAGGGCCTATGGCTACACCTTC.

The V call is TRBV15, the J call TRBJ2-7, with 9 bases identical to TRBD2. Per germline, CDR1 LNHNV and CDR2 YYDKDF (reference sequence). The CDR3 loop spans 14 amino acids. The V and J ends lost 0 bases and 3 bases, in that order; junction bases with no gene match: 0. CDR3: CATSRERGGYEQYF. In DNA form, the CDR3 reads TGTGCCACCAGCAGAGAGCGGGGGGGCTACGAGCAGTACTTC.